These 4 T cell receptor beta chains share one sample of origin, sequenced in a study of T cell changes during pregnancy in multiple sclerosis. TCRdb's table, derived via immunoSEQ multiplex PCR, lists solely in-frame clones and lacks some. The sample shows approximately 23,000 clones, about 90% of them seen only once. The sample here was CD4+ T cells from peripheral blood mononuclear cells, taken in the third trimester of pregnancy. These receptors originate from a female donor in good health, enrolled as a control in a pregnancy study.

This chain joins TRBV5-6 and TRBJ1-3, with D perhaps TRBD1 (5 bases). In germline, CDR1 is SGHDT, CDR2 YYEEEE. The CDR3 covers 15 residues. With 5 bases removed from V and 0 bases from J, the gap between germline ends came to 12 bases. The CDR3 DNA reads TGTGCCAGCAGTTACAGGTTAAACTCTGGAAACACCATATATTTT. Translation: CASSYRLNSGNTIYF.

V usage is TRBV13 and J usage is TRBJ2-7; 11 positions agree with TRBD2. This CDR3 spans 14 amino acids. V lost 5 bases, J lost 3 bases, and 3 bases stayed unmatched. Germline CDR1 is PRHDT and CDR2 is FYEKMQ (reference sequence). The CDR3 loop is CASSTSGGLYEQYF. The CDR3, as DNA: TGTGCCAGCAGCACTAGCGGGGGTCTCTACGAGCAGTACTTC.

The V gene is TRBV28, the J gene TRBJ2-3; 7 bases map to TRBD1. Germline CDR1 reads MDHEN; CDR2 reads SYDVKM. The V gene end was trimmed by 6 bases and the J gene end by 2 bases; junction bases not matched to a gene: 5. The CDR3 totals 14 residues. The CDR3 bases are TGTGCCAGCAGCCCTGGGACAGTCACAGATACGCAGTATTTT. Translation: CASSPGTVTDTQYF.

The V and J genes are TRBV7-3 and TRBJ2-5; the match to TRBD1 covers 11 bases. The CDR3 consists of 14 residues. Germline CDR1 is SGHTA and CDR2 is FQGTGA. V lost 6 bases, J lost 5 bases, and 5 bases stayed unmatched. The CDR3 sequence is CASSSGTGGETQYF. CDR3 bases: TGTGCCAGCAGTTCCGGGACAGGGGGTGAGACCCAGTACTTC.